The clone carrying this T cell receptor (beta chain) was counted only a few times. These data originate in a study of long-term antiretroviral therapy in people with HIV. Survey-level immunoSEQ v3.0 assays were run. TCRdb's table, derived via immunoSEQ multiplex PCR, lists solely in-frame clones and lacks some. The profile shows tens of thousands of clones, 85% of them singletons. Looked up from germline, CDR1 is MNHEY and CDR2 is SVGAGI. This CDR3 is built from 16 residues. V lost 2 bases and J lost 2, with 15 bases in between. This receptor was obtained from a man aged 40-49 years with HIV. The V and J genes are TRBV6-5 and TRBJ1-2; D is possibly TRBD1 (6 bases). The sequenced sample was unsorted PBMCs, obtained about 5 years after starting antiretroviral therapy. The CDR3 DNA reads TGTGCCAGCAGTTACCATGGACAGCAAGAGAACTATGGCTACACCTTC. The encoded protein is CASSYHGQQENYGYTF.